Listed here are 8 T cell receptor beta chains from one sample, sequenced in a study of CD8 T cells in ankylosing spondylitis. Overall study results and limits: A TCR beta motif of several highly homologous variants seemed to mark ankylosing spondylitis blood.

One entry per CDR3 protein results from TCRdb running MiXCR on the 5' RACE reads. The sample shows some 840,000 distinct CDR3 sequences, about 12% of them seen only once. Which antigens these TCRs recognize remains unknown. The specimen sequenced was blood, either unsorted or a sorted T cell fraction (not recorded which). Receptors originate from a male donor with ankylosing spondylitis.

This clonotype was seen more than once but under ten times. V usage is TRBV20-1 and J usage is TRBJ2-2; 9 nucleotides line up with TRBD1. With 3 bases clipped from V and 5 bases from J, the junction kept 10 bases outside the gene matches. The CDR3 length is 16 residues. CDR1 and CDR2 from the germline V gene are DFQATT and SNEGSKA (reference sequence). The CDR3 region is CSASVGQGVRTGELFF. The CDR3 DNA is TGCAGTGCTAGCGTGGGACAGGGTGTTAGAACCGGGGAGCTGTTTTTT.

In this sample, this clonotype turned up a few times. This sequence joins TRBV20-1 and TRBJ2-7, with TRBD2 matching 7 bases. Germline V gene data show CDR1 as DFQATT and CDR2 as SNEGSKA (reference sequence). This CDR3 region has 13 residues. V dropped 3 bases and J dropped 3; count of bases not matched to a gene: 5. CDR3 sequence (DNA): TGCAGTGCTAGTGGCAGCGGGATCTACGAGCAGTACTTC. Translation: CSASGSGIYEQYF.

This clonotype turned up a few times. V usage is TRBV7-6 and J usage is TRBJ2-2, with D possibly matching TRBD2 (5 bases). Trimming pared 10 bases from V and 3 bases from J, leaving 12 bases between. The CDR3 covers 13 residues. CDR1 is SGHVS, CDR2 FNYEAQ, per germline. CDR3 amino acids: CATPRRDTGELFF. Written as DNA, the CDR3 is TGTGCCACCCCCCGGCGGGACACCGGGGAGCTGTTTTTT. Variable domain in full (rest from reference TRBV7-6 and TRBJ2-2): GAGVSQSPRYKVTKRGQDVALRCDPISGHVSLYWYRQALGQGPEFLTYFNYEAQQDKSGLPNDRFSAERPEGSISTLTIQRTEQRDSAMYRCATPRRDTGELFFGEGSRLTVL.

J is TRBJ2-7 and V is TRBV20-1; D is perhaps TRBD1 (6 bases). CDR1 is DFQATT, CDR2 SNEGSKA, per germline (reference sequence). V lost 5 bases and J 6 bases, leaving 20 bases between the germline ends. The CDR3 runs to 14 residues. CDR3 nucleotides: TGCAGTGCTTATACCGGGACAACACTCTTCGAGCAGTACTTC. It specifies CSAYTGTTLFEQYF.

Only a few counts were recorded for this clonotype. The CDR3 nucleotides are TGTGCCAGCATCCAAGACAGCTCTAATTCACCCCTCCACTTT. This translates into CASIQDSSNSPLHF. The chain couples TRBV7-2 to TRBJ1-6, with a tentative D call TRBD1 (5 bases). CDR3 length: 14 residues. Germline CDR1 is SGHTA and CDR2 is FQGNSA. V dropped 7 bases and J dropped 6 bases, with 13 bases sitting between them.

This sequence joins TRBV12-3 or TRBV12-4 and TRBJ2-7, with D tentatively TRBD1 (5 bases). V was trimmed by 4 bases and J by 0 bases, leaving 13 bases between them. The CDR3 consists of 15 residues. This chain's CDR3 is CASSWTWGGSYEQYF. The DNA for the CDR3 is TGTGCCAGCAGTTGGACCTGGGGCGGCTCCTACGAGCAGTACTTC.

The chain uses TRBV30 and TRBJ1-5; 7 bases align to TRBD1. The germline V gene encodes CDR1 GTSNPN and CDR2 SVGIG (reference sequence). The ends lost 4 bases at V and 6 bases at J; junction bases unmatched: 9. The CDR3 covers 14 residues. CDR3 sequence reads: CAWNRQGKSQPQHF. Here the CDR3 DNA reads TGTGCCTGGAATAGACAGGGCAAATCTCAGCCCCAGCATTTT.

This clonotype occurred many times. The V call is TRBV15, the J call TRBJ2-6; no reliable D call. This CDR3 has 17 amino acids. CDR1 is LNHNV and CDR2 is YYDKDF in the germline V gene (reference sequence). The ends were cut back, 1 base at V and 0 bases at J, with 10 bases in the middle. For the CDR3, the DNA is TGTGCCACCAGCAGAGTGGCCGACTTCTCTGGGGCCAACGTCCTGACTTTC. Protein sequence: CATSRVADFSGANVLTF.